This TCR beta chain originates from a study of Ad26.COV2.S vaccination and SARS-CoV-2 variants. Findings of the study overall: Compared with placebo recipients, vaccine recipients had higher spike-specific TCR breadth. Non-spike TCR breadth did not differ much between vaccine and placebo recipients.

V lost 1 base to trimming and J lost 2 bases; unmatched junction nucleotides: 2. Germline CDR1 SGHTA, CDR2 FQGNSA. The CDR3 covers 15 residues. Note on this clone: Its antigen is unknown.

Treatment denoted: about 20 received Ad26.COV2.S at low or high dose, single or two shots; roughly five received placebo; per-sample allocation not given. Material that was analyzed had been drawn on day 63 after the first vaccine or placebo injection. Profiling relied on immunoSEQ multiplex PCR, and the TCRdb table lists in-frame clones only, not all of them. The sample records some 640,000 clones, about 90% being singletons. The genes are TRBV7-2 and TRBJ1-5, with TRBD1 matching 7 bases. Source: peripheral blood, taken in a trial of Ad26.COV2.S vaccine versus placebo. The clonotype originates from a person between 18 and 60 years old who received the Ad26.COV2.S COVID-19 vaccine or a placebo. The CDR3: CASSLGTGGNQPQHF. The CDR3 region has the DNA TGTGCCAGCAGCTTAGGGACAGGCGGCAATCAGCCCCAGCATTTT.